The 32 T cell receptor beta chains in this list originate from one sample, sequenced in a study of shared clonotypes between healthy human individuals. Clones were read by immunoSEQ multiplex PCR, and TCRdb kept only the in-frame ones, dropping some. There are over 750,000 clones in the sample; approximately 97% occur only once, and less than 0.25% lies in the top ten. Only CD45RO-negative cells positively selected for CCR7 counted as naive CD8 cells, so terminally differentiated effector memory CD45RA+ cells were excluded. Sequenced input: naive CD8+ T cells sorted from blood. The receptors derive from a man aged 25 to 40 in good health.

The chain joins TRBV6-5 to TRBJ1-5, with no clear D. The germline V gene encodes CDR1 MNHEY and CDR2 SVGAGI. V was shortened by 5 bases and J by 1 base, with 9 bases between the two germline ends. The CDR3 totals 14 residues. This CDR3 reads CASSPSNSNQPQHF. The CDR3 DNA is TGTGCCAGCAGTCCCTCCAACAGCAATCAGCCCCAGCATTTT.

The gene calls are TRBV7-6 and TRBJ1-4; D perhaps matches TRBD1 (6 bases). Trimming took 4 bases from V and 7 from J, leaving 19 bases between them. The CDR3 sequence is 16 residues long. CDR1 and CDR2 (germline): SGHVS, FNYEAQ. CDR3 region: CASSSYREGGREKLFF. In DNA, the CDR3 is TGTGCCAGCAGCTCTTACAGGGAGGGCGGACGTGAAAAACTGTTTTTT.

The chain is built from TRBV6-1 and TRBJ2-5, with a possible D match to TRBD1 (5 bases). V was cut by 1 base and J by 4 bases, with 13 bases left in between. Looked up from germline, CDR1 is MNHNS and CDR2 is SASEGT. The CDR3 contains 15 residues. The CDR3 sequence is CASSEEVGRRETQYF. CDR3 DNA: TGTGCCAGCAGTGAAGAAGTGGGGCGCCGAGAGACCCAGTACTTC.

The rearrangement joins TRBV9 to TRBJ2-7; possible D gene TRBD2, 5 bases. Trimming removed 0 bases from V and 2 bases from J, with 9 bases in between. Germline CDR1 and CDR2: SGDLS and YYNGEE. This CDR3 is 14 amino acids long. This CDR3 reads CASSVGSEAYEQYF. CDR3 DNA sequence: TGTGCCAGCAGCGTAGGTAGCGAAGCCTACGAGCAGTACTTC.

The chain couples TRBV6-1 to TRBJ2-7, with TRBD1 matching over 7 bases. The CDR3 loop spans 14 amino acids. Germline CDR1 MNHNS, CDR2 SASEGT. The V gene end was trimmed by 6 bases and the J gene end by 2 bases; junction bases not matched to a gene: 7. The CDR3 DNA reads as TGTGCCAGCAGCCAACAGGGGTCCCCCTACGAGCAGTACTTC. This translates into CASSQQGSPYEQYF.

This chain links TRBV10-3 with TRBJ1-1; weak D call: TRBD1 (5 bases). V gave up 7 bases and J gave up 6 bases, with 24 bases separating them. CDR3 length: 16 residues. Germline CDR1 ENHRY, CDR2 SYGVKD. This chain's CDR3 is CAIKDSRQGDWAEAFF. The DNA for the CDR3 is TGTGCCATCAAAGATAGCAGGCAAGGGGATTGGGCTGAAGCTTTCTTT.

As for this clone: Other DNA sequences in the same sample also yield this CDR3. The V and J genes are TRBV9 and TRBJ2-1; possibly TRBD2 for D (5 bases). Trimming cost V 6 bases and J 7 bases, with 8 bases left between them. The germline gives CDR1 SGDLS, CDR2 YYNGEE. There are 11 residues in the CDR3. The CDR3 spells CASKRGNEQFF. Written as DNA, the CDR3 is TGTGCCAGCAAACGGGGAAATGAGCAGTTCTTC.

This chain uses TRBV9 with TRBJ1-2; 7 nucleotides align to TRBD1. Germline V gene lookup returns CDR1 SGDLS and CDR2 YYNGEE. Germline trimming cut 2 bases from V and 2 bases from J; bases unmatched to any gene: 9. This CDR3 is 16 amino acids long. The CDR3 DNA reads TGTGCCAGCAGCGTTGGTAGGGACAGCATAAACTATGGCTACACCTTC. This encodes CASSVGRDSINYGYTF.

This clone was recorded once. This chain connects TRBV7-2 to TRBJ2-1; 7 nucleotides align to TRBD2. J was trimmed by 7 bases and V by 0 bases; bases with no gene match: 9. The CDR3 has 16 residues. CDR1 SGHTA and CDR2 FQGNSA come from the germline V gene. The CDR3 loop reads CASSLAGGPDGNEQFF. CDR3 DNA: TGTGCCAGCAGCTTAGCGGGAGGGCCGGACGGAAATGAGCAGTTCTTC.

J is TRBJ2-7 and V is TRBV19, with D uncertain. Germline CDR1 and CDR2: LNHDA and SQIVND (reference sequence). Trimming stripped 8 bases from V and 5 bases from J, with 13 bases between. This CDR3 region has 12 residues. In nucleotides, the CDR3 is TGTGCCAGTCCACCTAGGTACCACGAGCAGTACTTC. Translation gives CASPPRYHEQYF.

The V call is TRBV5-1, the J call TRBJ1-2; 9 bases are shared with TRBD1. The CDR3 sequence is 16 residues long. Trimming removed 4 bases from V and 1 base from J; junction bases left unmatched: 8. Per germline, CDR1 SGHRS and CDR2 YFSETQ. The CDR3 DNA is TGCGCCAGCAGCAAGGGACAGGGTTTCGATAACTATGGCTACACCTTC. Translated, it gives CASSKGQGFDNYGYTF.

This chain connects TRBV2 to TRBJ1-3; a possible D gene is TRBD1 (5 bases). Germline-derived CDR1 and CDR2 are SNHLY and FYNNEI. This CDR3 is built from 16 residues. With 1 base removed from V and 2 bases from J, the gap between germline ends came to 12 bases. The chain's CDR3 is CASSEGREYTGNTIYF. CDR3 DNA sequence: TGTGCCAGCAGTGAAGGCAGGGAATATACTGGAAACACCATATATTTT. Full variable domain (rest looked up from reference TRBV2 and TRBJ1-3): EPEVTQTPSHQVTQMGQEVILRCVPISNHLYFYWYRQILGQKVEFLVSFYNNEISEKSEIFDDQFSVERPDGSNFTLKIRSTKLEDSAMYFCASSEGREYTGNTIYFGEGSWLTVV.

This clone was seen only once. The chain recombines TRBV5-1 with TRBJ2-5; D unresolved. Germline V CDR1 and CDR2: SGHRS, YFSETQ. This CDR3 is built from 15 residues. V was shortened by 2 bases and J by 1 base, with 12 bases between the two germline ends. In DNA form, the CDR3 reads TGCGCCAGCAGCTTAAGTCCAGCACCCCAAGAGACCCAGTACTTC. It yields the protein CASSLSPAPQETQYF.

The chain couples TRBV27 to TRBJ1-4; TRBD1 might be the D (5 bases). Trimming shortened V by 5 bases and J by 6 bases, and 16 bases separated the two germline ends. The CDR3 spans 15 residues. Germline-derived CDR1 and CDR2 are MNHEY and SMNVEV (reference sequence). The CDR3 here is CASSPITGTDEKLFF. For the CDR3, the DNA is TGTGCCAGCAGTCCAATCACAGGAACAGATGAAAAACTGTTTTTT.

The genes are TRBV19 and TRBJ2-5; 9 nucleotides line up with TRBD2. The V segment lost 8 bases and the J segment 0 bases; nucleotides outside the gene matches: 4. The CDR3 totals 14 residues. Germline V gives CDR1 LNHDA, CDR2 SQIVND (reference sequence). CDR3 sequence: CASYSGRYQETQYF. CDR3 coding DNA: TGTGCCAGTTATAGCGGGAGATACCAAGAGACCCAGTACTTC.

V and J are TRBV6-5 and TRBJ2-1, with D hard to call. Trimming shortened V by 5 bases and J by 7 bases, and 6 bases separated the two germline ends. Germline-derived CDR1 and CDR2 are MNHEY and SVGAGI. The CDR3 spans 11 residues. In DNA form, the CDR3 reads TGTGCCAGCAGTAGGGCTAATGAGCAGTTCTTC. Its translation is CASSRANEQFF.

The chain has TRBV7-2 and TRBJ1-1; D gene uncertain. This CDR3 contains 14 residues. Germline V CDR1 and CDR2: SGHTA, FQGNSA. V was trimmed by 8 bases and J by 3 bases, leaving 16 bases between them. The CDR3 protein is CASGPANHDTEAFF. As DNA, the CDR3 is TGTGCCAGCGGCCCGGCGAACCACGACACTGAAGCTTTCTTT.

Note on this clone: Other DNA sequences in the same sample also yield this CDR3. The chain is built from TRBV7-8 and TRBJ2-3; D gene ambiguous. CDR1 and CDR2 from the germline V gene are SGHVS and FQNEAQ. Trimming took off 1 base at V and 6 bases at J, with 8 bases between the two ends. The CDR3 contains 13 residues. This CDR3 is CASSLGVSDTQYF. CDR3 coding DNA: TGTGCCAGCAGCTTAGGAGTATCGGATACGCAGTATTTT.

The V and J genes are TRBV29-1 and TRBJ2-1; TRBD2 matches 11 bases. J lost 5 bases, V lost 7 bases, and 10 bases had no gene match. Germline V CDR1 and CDR2: SQVTM, ANQGSEA. There are 15 residues in the CDR3. In DNA form, the CDR3 reads TGCAGCGACCTCACTAGCGGGAGTTTCCACAATGAGCAGTTCTTC. This gives the protein CSDLTSGSFHNEQFF.

This chain uses TRBV25-1 with TRBJ2-1; D unresolved. The CDR3 runs 12 residues. Per germline, CDR1 MGHDK and CDR2 SYGVNS. Trimming stripped 0 bases from V and 6 bases from J, with 3 bases between. This CDR3 is CASSEYSNEQFF. As DNA, the CDR3 is TGTGCCAGCAGTGAATACTCCAATGAGCAGTTCTTC.

This chain joins TRBV7-9 and TRBJ2-5, with 7 bases lining up with TRBD1. CDR3 length equals 17 residues. Germline lookup yields CDR1 SEHNR and CDR2 FQNEAQ (reference sequence). Trimming at V came to 8 bases and at J to 5 bases, leaving 20 bases not matched to a gene. The CDR3 sequence is CASLSLTGSVFQETQYF. Written as DNA, the CDR3 is TGTGCCAGCCTATCTTTGACAGGGTCCGTGTTCCAGGAGACCCAGTACTTC.

The rearrangement uses TRBV27 and TRBJ2-1; D is uncertain. Germline V gene sequence: CDR1 MNHEY, CDR2 SMNVEV (reference sequence). The V gene lost 5 bases and the J gene lost 9 bases, with 8 bases spanning the gap. The CDR3 has 11 amino acids. The CDR3 sequence: CASSNSFEQFF. CDR3 sequence (DNA): TGTGCCAGCAGTAACAGTTTTGAGCAGTTCTTC.

V and J are TRBV2 and TRBJ1-5; D remains ambiguous. This CDR3 region has 15 residues. Per germline, CDR1 SNHLY and CDR2 FYNNEI. V dropped 3 bases and J dropped 3 bases, with 12 bases sitting between them. The CDR3 DNA reads TGTGCCAGCAGTGATCGGCAGAGTTACAATCAGCCCCAGCATTTT. This translates into CASSDRQSYNQPQHF.

This chain joins TRBV9 and TRBJ1-5; D is undetermined. V dropped 7 bases and J dropped 0 bases, with 11 bases sitting between them. This CDR3 has 14 amino acids. Germline-derived CDR1 and CDR2 are SGDLS and YYNGEE. Written as DNA, the CDR3 is TGTGCCAGCGTTCGCAGACATAGCAATCAGCCCCAGCATTTT. It is translated as CASVRRHSNQPQHF.

V gene TRBV29-1 combines with J gene TRBJ1-2, with 7 bases fitting TRBD1. Germline CDR1 SQVTM, CDR2 ANQGSEA. Trimming removed 2 bases from V and 8 bases from J; junction bases left unmatched: 17. The CDR3 extends over 16 amino acids. The CDR3 loop is CSVETGVRGPVGGYTF. The DNA for the CDR3 is TGCAGCGTTGAAACAGGGGTTAGAGGGCCTGTGGGAGGCTACACCTTC.

Comments on this clone: The sample holds other DNA sequences that translate to the same CDR3. The J gene is TRBJ2-7, the V gene TRBV4-1; D could derive from TRBD1 or TRBD2 (5 bases each). The CDR3 has 14 residues. The germline V and J ends were trimmed by 2 bases and 3 bases, with 11 bases remaining between them. Germline CDR1 is MGHRA and CDR2 is YSYEKL. CDR3 bases: TGCGCCAGCAGCCAACGGGACGGTCACTACGAGCAGTACTTC. It specifies CASSQRDGHYEQYF.

J is TRBJ1-5 and V is TRBV7-9; no clear D. Germline V gene sequence: CDR1 SEHNR, CDR2 FQNEAQ (reference sequence). The CDR3 extends over 14 amino acids. Trimming stripped 1 base from V and 1 base from J, with 5 bases between. The CDR3 bases are TGTGCCAGCAGCTTAGAGTGGAGCAATCAGCCCCAGCATTTT. As protein: CASSLEWSNQPQHF.

This clone was observed a single time. The rearrangement uses TRBV27 and TRBJ2-2, with D unclear. This CDR3 spans 13 amino acids. Germline CDR1 reads MNHEY; CDR2 reads SMNVEV (reference sequence). V shed 4 bases and J shed 4 bases, with 7 bases lying between them. The CDR3 DNA reads TGTGCCAGCAGTTATTTGACCACCGGGGAGCTGTTTTTT. It encodes CASSYLTTGELFF.

The chain combines TRBV13 with TRBJ1-2, with 9 bases matching TRBD1. The germline CDR1 and CDR2 sequences are PRHDT and FYEKMQ (reference sequence). Losses at the gene ends were 5 bases for V and 8 bases for J; bases not matched to a gene: 6. The length of the CDR3 is 13 residues. The CDR3 nucleotides are TGTGCCAGCAGCCAAGGGACAGGGTACGGCTACACCTTC. Translated, it gives CASSQGTGYGYTF.

V usage is TRBV7-9 and J usage is TRBJ1-1; D may be TRBD1 (5 bases). CDR1 is SEHNR, CDR2 FQNEAQ, per germline (reference sequence). The CDR3 is made up of 15 amino acids. V dropped 5 bases and J dropped 1 base, with 14 bases sitting between them. The CDR3 is CASSPWDDWNTEAFF. CDR3 nucleotide sequence: TGTGCCAGCAGCCCCTGGGACGACTGGAACACTGAAGCTTTCTTT.

V gene TRBV11-2 combines with J gene TRBJ2-2; D is perhaps TRBD2 (6 bases). Between the trimmed V and J ends, which lost 7 bases and 1 base, there was a span of 7 bases. The V gene's germline CDR1 is SGHAT and CDR2 FQNNGV. The CDR3 has 13 amino acids. The CDR3 coding sequence is TGTGCCAGCACGGAGGGGAACACCGGGGAGCTGTTTTTT. Its translation: CASTEGNTGELFF.

This clone occurred once. The sample holds other DNA sequences that translate to the same CDR3. The rearrangement joins TRBV9 to TRBJ2-2, with D unresolved. This CDR3 contains 15 residues. V lost 0 bases to trimming and J lost 2 bases, with 8 bases between them. CDR1 and CDR2 (germline): SGDLS, YYNGEE. CDR3 sequence (DNA): TGTGCCAGCAGCGTAGCGTGGGGAAACACCGGGGAGCTGTTTTTT. Its translation: CASSVAWGNTGELFF.